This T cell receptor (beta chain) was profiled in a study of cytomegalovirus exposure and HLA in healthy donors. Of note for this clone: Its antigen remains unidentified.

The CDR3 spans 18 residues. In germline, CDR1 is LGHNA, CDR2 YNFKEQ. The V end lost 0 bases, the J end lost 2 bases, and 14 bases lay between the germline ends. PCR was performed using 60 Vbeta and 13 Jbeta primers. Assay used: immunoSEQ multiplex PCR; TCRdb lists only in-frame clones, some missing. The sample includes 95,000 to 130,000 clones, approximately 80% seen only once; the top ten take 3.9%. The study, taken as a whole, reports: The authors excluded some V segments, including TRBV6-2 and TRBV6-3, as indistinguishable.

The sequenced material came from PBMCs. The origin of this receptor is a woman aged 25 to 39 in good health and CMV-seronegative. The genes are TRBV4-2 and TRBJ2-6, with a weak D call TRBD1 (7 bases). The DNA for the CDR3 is TGTGCCAGCAGCCAAGAGTCGGAGGGGGCTACTGGGGCCAACGTCCTGACTTTC. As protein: CASSQESEGATGANVLTF.